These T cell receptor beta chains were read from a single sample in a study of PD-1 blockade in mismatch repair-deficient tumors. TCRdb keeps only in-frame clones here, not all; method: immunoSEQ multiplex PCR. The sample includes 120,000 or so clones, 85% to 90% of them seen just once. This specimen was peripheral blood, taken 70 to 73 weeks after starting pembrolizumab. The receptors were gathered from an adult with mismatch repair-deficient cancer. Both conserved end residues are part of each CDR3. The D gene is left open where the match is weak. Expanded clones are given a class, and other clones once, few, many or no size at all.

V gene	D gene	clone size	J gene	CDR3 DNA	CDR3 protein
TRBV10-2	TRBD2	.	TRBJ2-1	TGCGCCAGCAGTAGGACTAGCGGGACTTTGGGTTACAATGAGCAGTTCTTC	CASSRTSGTLGYNEQFF
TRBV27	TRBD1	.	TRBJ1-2	TGTGCCAGCAGTCTAATAGGACAGGGGGGTGGCTACACCTTC	CASSLIGQGGGYTF
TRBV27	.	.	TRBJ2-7	TGTGCCAGCAGTTTAGCGGAGACGTCGCCGGGGTACGAGCAGTACTTC	CASSLAETSPGYEQYF
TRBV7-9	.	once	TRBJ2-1	TGTGCCAGCAGCTTGGCGGAGCAGTTCTTC	CASSLAEQFF
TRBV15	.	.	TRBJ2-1	TGTGCCACCAGCGCCACTGGGGGGAGTCGCGGTGAGCAGTTCTTC	CATSATGGSRGEQFF
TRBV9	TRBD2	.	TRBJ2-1	TGTGCCAGCAGCGCTGGGACTAGCGGGAGGTCCAATGAGCAGTTCTTC	CASSAGTSGRSNEQFF
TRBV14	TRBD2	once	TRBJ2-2	TGTGCCAGCAGCCAAGTCAGCGGGATGCGAACCGGGGAGCTGTTTTTT	CASSQVSGMRTGELFF
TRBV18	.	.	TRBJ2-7	TGTGCCAGCTCACCTTTAGCCGTAGGACAGTCCTACGAGCAGTACTTC	CASSPLAVGQSYEQYF
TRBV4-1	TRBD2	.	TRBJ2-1	TGCGCCAGCAGCCGGACTAGCAGGGTAAACAATGAGCAGTTCTTC	CASSRTSRVNNEQFF
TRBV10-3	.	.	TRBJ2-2	TGTGCCATCAGTGAGTCCCTAGGGCTGAACACCGGGGAGCTGTTTTTT	CAISESLGLNTGELFF
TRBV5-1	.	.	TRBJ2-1	TGCGCCAGCAGCTTGTCTGGGGGACCCTACAATGAGCAGTTCTTC	CASSLSGGPYNEQFF
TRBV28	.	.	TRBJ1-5	TGTGCCAGCAGTTTAAGTCTTAGCAATCAGCCCCAGCATTTT	CASSLSLSNQPQHF
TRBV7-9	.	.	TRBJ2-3	TGTGCCAGCAGCTTGGGCAGAAACACAGATACGCAGTATTTT	CASSLGRNTDTQYF
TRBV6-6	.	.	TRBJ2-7	TGTGCCAGCAGTCGAACGGGGAGCTCCTACGAGCAGTACTTC	CASSRTGSSYEQYF
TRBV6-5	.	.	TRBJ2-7	TGTGCCAGCAGCCCCTTCCCCGGGTCCTCCTACGAGCAGTACTTC	CASSPFPGSSYEQYF
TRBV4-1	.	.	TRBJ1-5	TGCGCCAGCAGCCAAGTTCCCGGTAGTAGCAATCAGCCCCAGCATTTT	CASSQVPGSSNQPQHF
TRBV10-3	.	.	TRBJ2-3	TGTGCCATCAAAGACGGTGCTAGCACAGATACGCAGTATTTT	CAIKDGASTDTQYF
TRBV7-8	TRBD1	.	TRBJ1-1	TGTGCCAGCAGCTTCAGGGGGCGGGGGACTGAAGCTTTCTTT	CASSFRGRGTEAFF
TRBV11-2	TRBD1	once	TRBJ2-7	TGTGCCAGCAGCTTCCGACCCGGGACAGGGGAGACCTACGAGCAGTACTTC	CASSFRPGTGETYEQYF
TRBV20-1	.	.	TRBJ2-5	TGCAGTGCCCGGAAATCTGAGACCCAGTACTTC	CSARKSETQYF
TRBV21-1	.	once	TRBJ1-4	TGTGCCAGCCGTGGGACAGGGGAAGATTGGGTGCTTGAAAAACTGTTTTTT	CASRGTGEDWVLEKLFF
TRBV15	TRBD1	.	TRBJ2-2	TGTGCCACCGGGATACTACCGGGACAGGGTTCCCCCGGGGAGCTGTTTTTT	CATGILPGQGSPGELFF
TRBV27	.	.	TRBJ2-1	TGTGCCAGCAGTTCACAAGGGACTTACTCCTACTACAATGAGCAGTTCTTC	CASSSQGTYSYYNEQFF
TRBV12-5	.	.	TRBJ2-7	TGTGCTAGTGGTGTACAGGTCCCGTGGCAGTACTTC	CASGVQVPWQYF
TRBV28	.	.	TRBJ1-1	TGTGCCAGCAGGTATATACGGCACACTGAAGCTTTCTTT	CASRYIRHTEAFF
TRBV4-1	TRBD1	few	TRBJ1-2	TGCGCCAGCAGCCCAACTCAGACAGGGACTTTCTATGGCTACACCTTC	CASSPTQTGTFYGYTF
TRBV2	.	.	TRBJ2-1	TGTGCCAGCAGTGATCCCCCCCAGGGGAGGTCCTACAATGAGCAGTTCTTC	CASSDPPQGRSYNEQFF
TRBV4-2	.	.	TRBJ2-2	TGTGCCAGCAGCCAAGTCCCCAGGGAGGACACCGGGGAGCTGTTTTTT	CASSQVPREDTGELFF
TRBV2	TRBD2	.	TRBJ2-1	TGTGCCAGCAGTGGGACTAGCTCCTACAATGAGCAGTTCTTC	CASSGTSSYNEQFF
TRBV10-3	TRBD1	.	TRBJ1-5	TGTGCCATCAGTGGGGCCCAGGACAGGGCGAATCAGCCCCAGCATTTT	CAISGAQDRANQPQHF
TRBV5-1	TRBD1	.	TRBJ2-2	TGCGCCAGCAGCCCGCGACAGGGTCTCGGGGAGCTGTTTTTT	CASSPRQGLGELFF
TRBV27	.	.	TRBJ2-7	TGTGCCAGCAGTCCCCACAGGGGAGCCGCGGGGGAGCAGTACTTC	CASSPHRGAAGEQYF
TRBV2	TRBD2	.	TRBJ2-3	TGTGCCAGCAGTGAAAAAAGGACTAGCGTTGGCACAGATACGCAGTATTTT	CASSEKRTSVGTDTQYF
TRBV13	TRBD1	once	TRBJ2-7	TGTGCCAGCAGCTCGCCCCGACAGGGTGTCTACGAGCAGTACTTC	CASSSPRQGVYEQYF
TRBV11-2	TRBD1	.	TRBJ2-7	TGTGCCAGCAGCCTCAGGGGGACCAGCTCCTACGAGCAGTACTTC	CASSLRGTSSYEQYF
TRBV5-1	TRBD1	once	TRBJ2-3	TGCGCCAGCAGCTCAAAAACCCGGGACAGAGCCACAGATACGCAGTATTTT	CASSSKTRDRATDTQYF
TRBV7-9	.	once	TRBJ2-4	TGTGCCAGCAGCTTGGCCGCACAGGGAAACATTCAGTACTTC	CASSLAAQGNIQYF
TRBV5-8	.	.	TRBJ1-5	TGTGCCAGCAGCTTGGTTGCAGGTAATCAGCCCCAGCATTTT	CASSLVAGNQPQHF
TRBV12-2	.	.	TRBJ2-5	TGTGCAAGTCGCTCATCACGGGACTATGCGGAGACCCAGTACTTC	CASRSSRDYAETQYF
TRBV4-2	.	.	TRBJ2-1	TGTGCCAGCAGCCAAGCACGGCGTAGGGACACCTACAATGAGCAGTTCTTC	CASSQARRRDTYNEQFF
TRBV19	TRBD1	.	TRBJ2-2	TGTGCCAGTAGCGACAGGGCCACCGGGGAGCTGTTTTTT	CASSDRATGELFF
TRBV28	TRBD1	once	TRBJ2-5	TGTGCCAGCAGTTTATGGGACAGGTCGAACCAAGAGACCCAGTACTTC	CASSLWDRSNQETQYF
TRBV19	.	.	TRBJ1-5	TGTGCCAGTAGTATAGCCGGGGGCGAACTTGGCAATCAGCCCCAGCATTTT	CASSIAGGELGNQPQHF
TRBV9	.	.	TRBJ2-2	TGTGCCAGCAGCCCCGGTGGAGGGATGGGGGAGCTGTTTTTT	CASSPGGGMGELFF
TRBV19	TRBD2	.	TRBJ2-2	TGTGCCAGTACCCAAGGGACTAGCGGGCCCGGGGAGCTGTTTTTT	CASTQGTSGPGELFF
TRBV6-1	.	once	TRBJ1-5	TGTGCCAGCGAAGCCCCGGGGCTGGGCAATCAGCCCCAGCATTTT	CASEAPGLGNQPQHF
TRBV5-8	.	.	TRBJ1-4	TGTGCCAGCAGCTTGGGAGGAGGGCTGTTTTTT	CASSLGGGLFF
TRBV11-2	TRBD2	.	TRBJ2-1	TGTGCCAGCAGCTCCCCGGGAGGCTCCTACAATGAGCAGTTCTTC	CASSSPGGSYNEQFF
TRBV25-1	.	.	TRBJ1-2	TGTGCCAGCAGTTTTGGGGCAGGTTCTGGCTACACCTTC	CASSFGAGSGYTF
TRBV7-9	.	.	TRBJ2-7	TGTGCCAGCAGCCCAGGACAGCGCGAGCAGTACTTC	CASSPGQREQYF
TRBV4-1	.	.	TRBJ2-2	TGCGCCAGCAGCCAAAGGACAGAAAACACCGGGGAGCTGTTTTTT	CASSQRTENTGELFF
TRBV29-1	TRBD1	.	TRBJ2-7	TGCAGCGTGGTCGGACGGACAGGGACGGGCGAGCAGTACTTC	CSVVGRTGTGEQYF
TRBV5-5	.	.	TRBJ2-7	TGTGCCAGCAGCTTAGGGAACACTCACTACGAGCAGTACTTC	CASSLGNTHYEQYF
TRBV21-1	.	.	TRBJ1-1	TGTGCCAGCAGCACGAGACAGTTTGAAGCTTTCTTT	CASSTRQFEAFF
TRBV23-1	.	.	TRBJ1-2	TGCGCCAGCAGTCACAAGGAGAACAACCCATATGGCTACACCTTC	CASSHKENNPYGYTF
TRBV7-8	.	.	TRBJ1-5	TGTGCCAGCAGCTTAGCGAAACGGGGGGCAGGACAGCCCCAGCATTTT	CASSLAKRGAGQPQHF
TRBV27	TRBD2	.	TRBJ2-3	TGTGCCAGCAGTTTGAAGACTAGCGGGTTTTCAGATACGCAGTATTTT	CASSLKTSGFSDTQYF